A single T cell receptor (beta chain) is shown here with its context. The antigen remains undetermined. The length of the CDR3 is 16 residues. J gave up 4 bases and V 4 bases, and 6 bases lay outside the gene matches. CDR1 is MDHEN and CDR2 is SYDVKM in the germline V gene. This specimen belongs to a study of cytotoxic CD8 clonotypes in ibrutinib-treated CLL. Overall study: Collecting the response samples happened after a median roughly 13 months of treatment, with a range of 6 to 36.

Study-level results: Clonality was higher at baseline than in age-matched healthy donors and tracked circulating CD8+ T-cell counts. Clonality went up at ibrutinib response and then declined back toward baseline at progression. There were few public clonotypes, and on treatment they contracted or stayed stable.

TCRdb keeps only in-frame clones here, not all; method: immunoSEQ multiplex PCR. The sample records over 120,000 clones, about 75% being singletons. The V gene is TRBV28, the J gene TRBJ2-3, with 12 bases that match TRBD2. The material was PBMCs, obtained after 24 months of ibrutinib treatment. This receptor was taken from a human donor with chronic lymphocytic leukemia. The CDR3 coding sequence is TGTGCCAGCAGTTCGACTAGCGGGAGCCGGCCAGATACGCAGTATTTT. This translates into CASSSTSGSRPDTQYF.